Shown below are 20 T cell receptor beta chains from a single sample sequenced in a study of blood T cell repertoires in COVID-19. Some clones are missing from TCRdb's copy, which holds only in-frame ones; the method was immunoSEQ multiplex PCR. The sample contains around 70,000 clones, roughly 84% of which appear only once. Specimen: peripheral blood. The receptors were gathered from a man older than 75 with acute or convalescent COVID-19.

CDR3 protein: CASSIPQRHPGTNYEQYF. CDR3 DNA sequence: TGTGCCAGTAGTATCCCTCAGAGGCACCCGGGAACCAACTACGAGCAGTACTTC. This rearrangement joins TRBV19 to TRBJ2-7, with D maybe TRBD2 (5 bases). This CDR3 has 18 amino acids. Trimming took 3 bases from V and 3 from J, leaving 24 bases between them. CDR1 LNHDA and CDR2 SQIVND come from the germline V gene (reference sequence).

The gene calls are TRBV28 and TRBJ2-1, with 13 bases aligning to TRBD2. The CDR3 is 17 amino acids. Germline values: CDR1 MDHEN, CDR2 SYDVKM. J gave up 5 bases and V 3 bases, and 7 bases lay outside the gene matches. DNA for the CDR3: TGTGCCAGCAGTTTTTATCCCGGGACTAGCGGGAACAATGAGCAGTTCTTC. Residues: CASSFYPGTSGNNEQFF.

This CDR3 is CASSRQGNEKLFF. As DNA, the CDR3 is TGTGCCAGCAGCCGACAGGGGAATGAAAAACTGTTTTTT. The chain employs TRBV7-9 and TRBJ1-4; 8 bases agree with TRBD1. V shed 5 bases and J 5 bases; nucleotides not matched to a gene: 1. Germline V lookup: CDR1 SEHNR, CDR2 FQNEAQ (reference sequence). This CDR3 region has 13 residues.

This chain links TRBV11-2 with TRBJ2-7; D is unclear. Germline V lookup: CDR1 SGHAT, CDR2 FQNNGV. Trimming cost V 2 bases and J 1 base, with 3 bases left between them. This CDR3 is 12 amino acids long. CDR3: CASSLSSYEQYF. The CDR3 nucleotides are TGTGCCAGCAGCTTATCTTCCTACGAGCAGTACTTC.

This clone was seen a single time. V gene TRBV18 combines with J gene TRBJ1-2; maybe TRBD1 (5 bases). Germline CDR1 is KGHSH and CDR2 is LQKENI. Deletions cut 0 bases from V and 5 bases from J, with 16 bases between. The CDR3 extends over 16 amino acids. In DNA, the CDR3 is TGTGCCAGCTCACCACCGAGCACAGGCCGTTTTTATGGCTACACCTTC. It yields the protein CASSPPSTGRFYGYTF. The variable domain in full, with the rest retrieved from reference TRBV18 and TRBJ1-2, is NAGVMQNPRHLVRRRGQEARLRCSPMKGHSHVYWYRQLPEEGLKFMVYLQKENIIDESGMPKERFSAEFPKEGPSILRIQQVVRGDSAAYFCASSPPSTGRFYGYTFGSGTRLTVV.

V and J are TRBV4-3 and TRBJ1-3; perhaps TRBD1 as D (5 bases). V was cut by 2 bases and J by 2 bases, with 10 bases left in between. The CDR3 loop spans 15 amino acids. Germline loops: CDR1 LGHNA, CDR2 YSLEER. Written as DNA, the CDR3 is TGCGCCAGCAGCCAATTTTGGGGCACTGGAAACACCATATATTTT. It specifies CASSQFWGTGNTIYF.

The chain couples TRBV19 to TRBJ1-5; 10 nucleotides match TRBD1. Germline V gives CDR1 LNHDA, CDR2 SQIVND (reference sequence). With 7 bases clipped from V and 0 bases from J, the junction kept 9 bases outside the gene matches. The CDR3 loop spans 17 amino acids. DNA of the CDR3: TGTGCCAGTATGACGGGACAGGGGCCTAATAGCAATCAGCCCCAGCATTTT. The encoded protein is CASMTGQGPNSNQPQHF.

The chain uses TRBV28 and TRBJ1-2, with unresolved D. CDR3 length equals 11 residues. Trimming took off 5 bases at V and 2 bases at J, with 3 bases between the two ends. The V gene's germline CDR1 is MDHEN and CDR2 SYDVKM. CDR3 bases: TGTGCCAGCAGTCAAAACTATGGCTACACCTTC. Amino acids: CASSQNYGYTF.

V usage is TRBV20-1 and J usage is TRBJ2-7; 12 nucleotides align to TRBD2. The CDR3 extends over 17 amino acids. The junction had 12 bases not matched to a gene; V was cut back by 3 bases and J by 3 bases. Germline V CDR1 and CDR2: DFQATT, SNEGSKA (reference sequence). The CDR3 DNA is TGCAGTGCTAGTGATAACCCAAGGACTAGCGGGATCTACGAGCAGTACTTC. Translation gives CSASDNPRTSGIYEQYF.

This clone was seen once. V usage is TRBV28 and J usage is TRBJ1-5, with 7 bases aligning to TRBD1. Trimming at V came to 1 base and at J to 11 bases, leaving 5 bases not matched to a gene. The CDR3 sequence is 13 residues long. Germline V gene lookup returns CDR1 MDHEN and CDR2 SYDVKM. The CDR3 DNA sequence: TGTGCCAGCAGTTTATCAGGGGGTACGTCCCAGCATTTT. This translates into CASSLSGGTSQHF.

The genes are TRBV6-5 and TRBJ1-2; TRBD1 might be the D (5 bases). Deletions cut 0 bases from V and 2 bases from J, with 13 bases between. Germline V gene lookup returns CDR1 MNHEY and CDR2 SVGAGI. CDR3 length: 16 amino acids. As DNA, the CDR3 is TGTGCCAGCAGTTACTCGCTGCGACAGAAAAACTATGGCTACACCTTC. As protein: CASSYSLRQKNYGYTF.

The chain links TRBV28 to TRBJ1-5; D uncertain. Germline CDR1 MDHEN, CDR2 SYDVKM. CDR3 size: 12 residues. The V and J ends lost 2 bases and 11 bases respectively, with 10 bases between them. The CDR3 coding sequence is TGTGCCAGCAGTTTAAACGGAGAGGCCCAGCATTTT. Translating it yields CASSLNGEAQHF.

Here the CDR3 DNA reads TGTGCCAGTAGTACCGGACAGGGCGTTGAGACCCAGTACTTC. This codes for CASSTGQGVETQYF. The chain has TRBV19 and TRBJ2-5, with 8 bases identical to TRBD1. The V gene's germline CDR1 is LNHDA and CDR2 SQIVND (reference sequence). The V and J ends lost 4 bases and 5 bases, in that order; junction bases with no gene match: 6. CDR3 length equals 14 residues.

This clone was seen a single time. The chain employs TRBV28 and TRBJ1-5, with TRBD1 matching 8 bases. The CDR3 extends over 13 amino acids. CDR1 MDHEN and CDR2 SYDVKM come from the germline V gene. V dropped 6 bases and J dropped 7; count of bases not matched to a gene: 5. In DNA, the CDR3 is TGTGCCAGCAGGCAGGGGGCGAGACAGCCCCAGCATTTT. Protein sequence: CASRQGARQPQHF.

The chain links TRBV9 to TRBJ1-6; D possibly corresponds to TRBD1 (5 bases). The CDR3 consists of 15 residues. Trimming took 3 bases from V and 5 from J, leaving 12 bases between them. The germline gives CDR1 SGDLS, CDR2 YYNGEE. CDR3: CASSAGGDHNSPLHF. The CDR3 nucleotides read TGTGCCAGCAGCGCCGGGGGGGACCATAATTCACCCCTCCACTTT. Full variable domain (outside the CDR3, taken from reference TRBV9 and TRBJ1-6): DSGVTQTPKHLITATGQRVTLRCSPRSGDLSVYWYQQSLDQGLQFLIQYYNGEERAKGNILERFSAQQFPDLHSELNLSSLELGDSALYFCASSAGGDHNSPLHFGNGTRLTVT.

V usage is TRBV30 and J usage is TRBJ2-5; D may be TRBD1 (5 bases). Germline loops: CDR1 GTSNPN, CDR2 SVGIG (reference sequence). CDR3 size: 13 residues. V was cut by 4 bases and J by 5 bases, with 14 bases left in between. In DNA, the CDR3 is TGTGCCTGGAACGGCAGGGTAGGGGAGACCCAGTACTTC. This sequence encodes CAWNGRVGETQYF.

The V and J genes are TRBV7-2 and TRBJ2-1; weak D call: TRBD2 (6 bases). This CDR3 has 18 residues. V was trimmed by 2 bases and J by 0 bases, leaving 17 bases between them. Germline V gene lookup returns CDR1 SGHTA and CDR2 FQGNSA. The CDR3 DNA follows: TGTGCCAGCAGCTTATTTGGTCCTAGCGAGAGCTCCTACAATGAGCAGTTCTTC. It codes for CASSLFGPSESSYNEQFF.

V is TRBV24-1 and J is TRBJ1-4, with 7 bases aligning to TRBD1. Trimming cost V 7 bases and J 10 bases; bases outside gene matches: 14. The CDR3 length is 15 residues. Germline assignment: CDR1 KGHDR and CDR2 SFDVKD. CDR3 region: CATSDGTGAGGKLFF. CDR3 sequence (DNA): TGTGCCACCAGCGACGGAACAGGGGCCGGGGGAAAACTGTTTTTT.

This clone was counted a single time. The rearrangement links TRBV19 to TRBJ1-5, with D perhaps matching TRBD1 (5 bases). The CDR3 sequence is 15 residues long. The V end lost 6 bases, the J end lost 5 bases, and 17 bases lay between the germline ends. The V gene's germline CDR1 is LNHDA and CDR2 SQIVND (reference sequence). CDR3 loop: CASSDKVAGHQPQHF. The DNA of the CDR3 is TGTGCCAGTAGCGACAAGGTGGCAGGGCATCAGCCCCAGCATTTT.

The V gene is TRBV15, the J gene TRBJ2-4; TRBD1 aligns across 8 bases. The CDR3 has 16 amino acids. The trim removed 2 bases at V and 6 bases at J, leaving 9 bases unmatched. From germline, CDR1 is LNHNV and CDR2 YYDKDF (reference sequence). The DNA for the CDR3 is TGTGCCACCAGCAGAACCACTGGACAGGGCGGAAACATTCAGTACTTC. This gives the protein CATSRTTGQGGNIQYF.